This section outlines one T cell receptor beta chain sequence together with its context. Its target is not known. Libraries were prepared by immunoSEQ multiplex PCR; TCRdb keeps only in-frame clonotypes and omits some of them. The data contain some 59,000 clones, approximately 89% of them singletons. Germline V gene data show CDR1 as GTSNPN and CDR2 as SVGIG (reference sequence). The ends were cut back, 1 base at V and 10 bases at J, with 13 bases in the middle. This CDR3 has 12 amino acids. This entry is derived from a study of cytomegalovirus exposure and HLA in healthy donors. General observations from the study: A few CMV-associated chains were confirmed in vitro to be specific for CMV antigens.

This clonotype was sampled from a woman aged 18-35 years in good health and CMV-seropositive. The V call is TRBV30, the J call TRBJ1-2; a weak D match, TRBD1 (6 bases). Source material: PBMCs. DNA for the CDR3: TGTGCCTGGAGTGGCGCCAGGGGCGACTACACCTTC. Translating it yields CAWSGARGDYTF.